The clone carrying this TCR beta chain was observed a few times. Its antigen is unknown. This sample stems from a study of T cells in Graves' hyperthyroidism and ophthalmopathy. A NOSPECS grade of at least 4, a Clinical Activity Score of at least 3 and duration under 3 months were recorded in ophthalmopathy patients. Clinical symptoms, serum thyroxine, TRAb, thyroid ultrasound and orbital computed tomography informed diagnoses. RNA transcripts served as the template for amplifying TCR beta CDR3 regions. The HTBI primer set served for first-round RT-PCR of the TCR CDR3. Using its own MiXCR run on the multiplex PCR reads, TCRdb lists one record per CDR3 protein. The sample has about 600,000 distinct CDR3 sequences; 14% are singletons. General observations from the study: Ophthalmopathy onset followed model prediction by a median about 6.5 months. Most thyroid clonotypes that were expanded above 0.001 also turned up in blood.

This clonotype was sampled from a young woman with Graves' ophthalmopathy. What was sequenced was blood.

The CDR3 spells CASSSSGTSINEQFF. Here the CDR3 DNA reads TGTGCCAGCAGCTCATCCGGGACTAGCATAAATGAGCAGTTCTTC. The rearrangement links TRBV9 to TRBJ2-1; 9 positions match TRBD2. The CDR3 has 15 residues. J lost 7 bases, V lost 4 bases, and 9 bases had no gene match. Looked up from germline, CDR1 is SGDLS and CDR2 is YYNGEE.